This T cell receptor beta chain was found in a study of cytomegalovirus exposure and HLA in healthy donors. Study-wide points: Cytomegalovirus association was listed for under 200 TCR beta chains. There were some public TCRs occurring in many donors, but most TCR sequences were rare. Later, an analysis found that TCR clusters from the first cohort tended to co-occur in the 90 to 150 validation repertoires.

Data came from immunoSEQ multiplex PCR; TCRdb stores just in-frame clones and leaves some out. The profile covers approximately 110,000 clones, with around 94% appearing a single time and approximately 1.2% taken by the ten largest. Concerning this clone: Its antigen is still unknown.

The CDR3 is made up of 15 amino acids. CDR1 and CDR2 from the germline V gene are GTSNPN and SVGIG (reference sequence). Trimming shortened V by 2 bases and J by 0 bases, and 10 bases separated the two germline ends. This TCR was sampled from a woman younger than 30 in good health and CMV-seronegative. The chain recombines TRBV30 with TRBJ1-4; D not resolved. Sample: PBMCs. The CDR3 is CAWSPGLATNEKLFF. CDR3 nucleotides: TGTGCCTGGAGTCCCGGACTGGCAACTAATGAAAAACTGTTTTTT.